What follows describes a single TCR beta chain. Its antigen remains unknown. This record comes from a study of identifying expanded T cells in peripheral blood. Study results and limitations: Across healthy donors, higher total template counts meant significantly greater approximately 2-week count variance. Technical replicates showed about 1.2 changed clones; roughly two weeks roughly 16; four weeks 19.

CDR3 length: 12 amino acids. Trimming removed 4 bases from V and 4 bases from J; junction bases left unmatched: 2. Germline values: CDR1 SGHDT, CDR2 YYEEEE. The protocol was immunoSEQ multiplex PCR, while the TCRdb copy is restricted to in-frame clones and leaves out a portion. The table lists under 85,000 clones, roughly 89% of them singletons. During the collection period, no donor immune events like infections were recorded. The chain recombines TRBV5-6 with TRBJ2-7; TRBD2 aligns across 7 bases. Sequences were obtained from blood. The clonotype originates from a person aged 18 to 70 in good health. Here the CDR3 reads CASSGGGYEQYF. As DNA, the CDR3 is TGTGCCAGCAGCGGCGGGGGTTACGAGCAGTACTTC. Together with reference TRBV5-6 and TRBJ2-7, the CDR3 gives the full variable domain: DAGVTQSPTHLIKTRGQQVTLRCSPKSGHDTVSWYQQALGQGPQFIFQYYEEEERQRGNFPDRFSGHQFPNYSSELNVNALLLGDSALYLCASSGGGYEQYFGPGTRLTVT.